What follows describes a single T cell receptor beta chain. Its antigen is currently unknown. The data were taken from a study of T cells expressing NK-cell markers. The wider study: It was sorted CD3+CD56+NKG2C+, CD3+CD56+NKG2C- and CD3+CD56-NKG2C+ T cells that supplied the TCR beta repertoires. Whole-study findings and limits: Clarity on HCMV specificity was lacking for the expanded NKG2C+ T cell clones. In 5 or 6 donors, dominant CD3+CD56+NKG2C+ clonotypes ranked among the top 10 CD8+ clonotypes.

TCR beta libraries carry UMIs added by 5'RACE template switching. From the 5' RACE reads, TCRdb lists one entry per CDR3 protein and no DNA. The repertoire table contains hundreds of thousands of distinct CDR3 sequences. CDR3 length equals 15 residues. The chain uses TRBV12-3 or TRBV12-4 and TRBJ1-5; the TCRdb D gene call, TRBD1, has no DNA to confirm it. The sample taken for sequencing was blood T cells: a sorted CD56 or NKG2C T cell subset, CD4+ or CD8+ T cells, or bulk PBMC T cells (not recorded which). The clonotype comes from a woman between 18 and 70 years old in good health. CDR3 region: CASSPHTGINQPQHF.